What follows are 32 T cell receptor beta chains derived from one specimen sequenced in a study of graft-versus-host responses after intestinal transplantation. Sequencing used immunoSEQ multiplex PCR; TCRdb keeps in-frame clones, though not all of them. The table includes around 30,000 clones, about 92% detected once. The sample consisted of PBMCs, taken around 70 days after intestinal transplant. These TCRs come from a human patient who received an intestinal transplant, so some T cells may come from the graft donor.

The V call is TRBV21-1, the J call TRBJ2-1; the D call in the table, TRBD1, was not verified against the DNA. TRBV21-1 corresponds to a pseudogene. The CDR3 totals 15 residues. The CDR3 coding sequence is TGTGCCAGCAGCCCTATTCAACAGCCCTACAATGAGCAGTTCTTC. This codes for CASSPIQQPYNEQFF.

This chain connects TRBV18 to TRBJ2-5, with D perhaps assigned TRBD1 or TRBD2 (5 bases each). Trimming pared 6 bases from V and 5 bases from J, leaving 16 bases between. Germline CDR1 reads KGHSH; CDR2 reads LQKENI. This CDR3 is built from 14 residues. CDR3 in DNA: TGTGCCAGCTCCCTTTGGAGAGGGGATGAGACCCAGTACTTC. Its translation is CASSLWRGDETQYF.

This chain uses TRBV5-1 with TRBJ2-3; TRBD2 matches 11 bases. From germline, CDR1 is SGHRS and CDR2 YFSETQ. Trimming cost V 1 base and J 0 bases; bases outside gene matches: 4. The CDR3 is made up of 17 amino acids. In DNA form, the CDR3 reads TGCGCCAGCAGCTTGACTAGCGGGGGCCCTAGCACAGATACGCAGTATTTT. Amino acids: CASSLTSGGPSTDTQYF. Drawing the rest from reference TRBV5-1 and TRBJ2-3, the complete variable domain is KAGVTQTPRYLIKTRGQQVTLSCSPISGHRSVSWYQQTPGQGLQFLFEYFSETQRNKGNFPGRFSGRQFSNSRSEMNVSTLELGDSALYLCASSLTSGGPSTDTQYFGPGTRLTVL.

Remarks on this clone: At one end the junction does not follow the germline gene, possibly because of a read error. The same CDR3 can be traced to other DNA sequences in this sample. The rearrangement links TRBV5-1 to TRBJ1-1; TRBD1 agrees at 10 bases. Looked up from germline, CDR1 is SGHRS and CDR2 is YFSETQ. CDR3 length equals 14 residues. Written as DNA, the CDR3 is TGCGCCAGCAGCGGGGGACAGGGGAACACCGAAGCTTTCTTT. Its protein product is CASSGGQGNTEAFF.

V usage is TRBV28 and J usage is TRBJ1-1, with TRBD1 matching 9 bases. The CDR3 is made up of 17 amino acids. V dropped 6 bases and J dropped 0; count of bases not matched to a gene: 11. Germline CDR1 is MDHEN and CDR2 is SYDVKM. CDR3 DNA: TGTGCCAGCAGCTACAGGGGGCGTCTTTGGATGAACACTGAAGCTTTCTTT. Translated, it gives CASSYRGRLWMNTEAFF. Full variable domain (remainder filled in from reference TRBV28 and TRBJ1-1): DVKVTQSSRYLVKRTGEKVFLECVQDMDHENMFWYRQDPGLGLRLIYFSYDVKMKEKGDIPEGYSVSREKKERFSLILESASTNQTSMYLCASSYRGRLWMNTEAFFGQGTRLTVV.

The rearrangement joins TRBV7-9 to TRBJ1-6; unclear D gene. Germline CDR1 is SEHNR and CDR2 is FQNEAQ (reference sequence). This CDR3 comprises 15 residues. The ends were cut back, 1 base at V and 6 bases at J, with 10 bases in the middle. CDR3 amino acids: CASSLEGDLNSPLHF. CDR3 sequence (DNA): TGTGCCAGCAGCTTAGAAGGAGATCTTAATTCACCCCTCCACTTT.

V is TRBV4-2 and J is TRBJ2-7; tentatively, D is TRBD2 (5 bases). The CDR3 covers 15 residues. Germline V gene lookup returns CDR1 LGHNA and CDR2 YNFKEQ. Trimming removed 0 bases from V and 4 bases from J, with 13 bases in between. CDR3 residues: CASSQEIAQAYEQYF. In DNA, the CDR3 is TGTGCCAGCAGCCAAGAGATAGCGCAAGCTTACGAGCAGTACTTC.

This chain uses TRBV9 with TRBJ2-2; D gene unclear. V was cut by 6 bases and J by 5 bases, with 14 bases left in between. Germline CDR1 SGDLS, CDR2 YYNGEE. The length of the CDR3 is 14 residues. The CDR3 spells CASKKGLGTGELFF. CDR3 nucleotides: TGTGCCAGCAAAAAGGGCCTGGGGACCGGGGAGCTGTTTTTT.

The V gene is TRBV13, the J gene TRBJ2-1; 10 bases are shared with TRBD2. This CDR3 is 16 amino acids long. Germline values: CDR1 PRHDT, CDR2 FYEKMQ (reference sequence). V was pared by 6 bases and J by 2 bases, with 7 bases of the junction left unmatched. In DNA form, the CDR3 reads TGTGCCAGCAGTTCTATAGCGGGAGGCCCCTACAATGAGCAGTTCTTC. This gives the protein CASSSIAGGPYNEQFF.

V and J are TRBV4-2 and TRBJ2-7; TRBD2 agrees at 7 bases. Per germline, CDR1 LGHNA and CDR2 YNFKEQ. J was trimmed by 3 bases and V by 5 bases; bases with no gene match: 4. CDR3 length: 13 residues. This chain's CDR3 is CASSAGRYYEQYF. DNA for the CDR3: TGTGCCAGCAGCGCCGGGAGGTACTACGAGCAGTACTTC.

The chain recombines TRBV5-5 with TRBJ2-7, with D possibly TRBD2 on 6 matching bases. Germline CDR1 reads SGHKS; CDR2 reads YYEKEE (reference sequence). V was shortened by 4 bases and J by 6 bases, with 17 bases between the two germline ends. The CDR3 runs to 14 residues. CDR3 nucleotides: TGTGCCAGCAGCAGTACGACTAGTATCCCCGAGCAGTACTTC. Its translation: CASSSTTSIPEQYF.

The chain employs TRBV4-2 and TRBJ1-2; 8 positions agree with TRBD1. The CDR3 is 15 amino acids. Germline V CDR1 and CDR2: LGHNA, YNFKEQ. Trimming cost V 0 bases and J 4 bases; bases outside gene matches: 4. The CDR3 coding sequence is TGTGCCAGCAGCCAAGATCAGGGGGCTAGCTATGGCTACACCTTC. Protein product: CASSQDQGASYGYTF.

The genes are TRBV30 and TRBJ2-5; 9 bases align to TRBD2. The J call is in doubt because the DNA end fits TRBJ2-7 better. CDR1 is GTSNPN, CDR2 SVGIG, per germline (reference sequence). This CDR3 has 15 amino acids. Here the CDR3 reads CAVQMGLADPYEQYF. The CDR3 coding sequence is TGTGCCGTCCAAATGGGACTAGCCGACCCCTACGAGCAGTACTTC.

The chain's CDR3 is CARGTGGGTDTQYF. Here the CDR3 DNA reads TGTGCCAGAGGAACGGGAGGTGGCACAGATACGCAGTATTTT. This sequence joins TRBV2 and TRBJ2-3, with TRBD2 matching 7 bases. Germline V gene sequence: CDR1 SNHLY, CDR2 FYNNEI. The CDR3 is 14 residues long. Losses at the gene ends were 9 bases for V and 1 base for J; bases not matched to a gene: 7.

The chain is built from TRBV2 and TRBJ2-5; perhaps TRBD2 as D (5 bases). The germline V gene encodes CDR1 SNHLY and CDR2 FYNNEI. The CDR3 covers 13 residues. The V and J ends lost 3 bases and 1 base respectively, with 6 bases between them. CDR3 residues: CASSDGLQETQYF. The CDR3 DNA sequence: TGTGCCAGCAGTGATGGACTCCAAGAGACCCAGTACTTC.

V and J are TRBV11-2 and TRBJ2-3; 11 bases line up with TRBD2. The CDR3 has 17 residues. V was pared by 5 bases and J by 4 bases, with 11 bases of the junction left unmatched. CDR1 and CDR2 (germline): SGHAT, FQNNGV. The CDR3: CASSQAVLAGASDTQYF. The CDR3 nucleotides are TGTGCCAGCAGCCAGGCGGTACTAGCGGGGGCCTCAGATACGCAGTATTTT.

This clone appeared once. The J gene is TRBJ2-1, the V gene TRBV2; perhaps TRBD2 as D (6 bases). The V end lost 7 bases, the J end lost 9 bases, and 19 bases lay between the germline ends. The CDR3 consists of 14 residues. The germline V gene encodes CDR1 SNHLY and CDR2 FYNNEI. DNA of the CDR3: TGTGCCAGCATAGGAGGGGACGACCCTTCTGAGCAGTTCTTC. Encoded protein: CASIGGDDPSEQFF.

V gene TRBV6-1 combines with J gene TRBJ2-3; D is possibly TRBD1 or TRBD2 (5 bases each). This CDR3 is built from 14 residues. The germline V and J ends were trimmed by 6 bases and 6 bases, with 16 bases remaining between them. Germline lookup yields CDR1 MNHNS and CDR2 SASEGT. CDR3 loop: CASSRDGASDTQYF. The CDR3 DNA is TGTGCCAGCAGCAGAGACGGGGCCAGTGATACGCAGTATTTT.

The V and J genes are TRBV7-9 and TRBJ2-2, with 13 bases identical to TRBD2. This CDR3 is built from 17 residues. After removal of 1 base from V and 7 bases from J, the junction contained 6 bases not matched to a gene. Germline CDR1 SEHNR, CDR2 FQNEAQ (reference sequence). Here the CDR3 reads CASSLGGTSGILGELFF. Written as DNA, the CDR3 is TGTGCCAGCAGCTTAGGTGGGACTAGCGGGATACTCGGGGAGCTGTTTTTT.

The chain links TRBV7-9 to TRBJ2-7; D not resolved. The germline V and J ends were trimmed by 10 bases and 4 bases, with 14 bases remaining between them. Per the germline V gene, CDR1 is SEHNR and CDR2 is FQNEAQ (reference sequence). This CDR3 contains 12 residues. The CDR3: CATTTEPYEQYF. The CDR3 region has the DNA TGTGCCACCACGACGGAACCGTACGAGCAGTACTTC. Together with reference TRBV7-9 and TRBJ2-7, the CDR3 gives the full variable domain: DTGVSQNPRHKITKRGQNVTFRCDPISEHNRLYWYRQTLGQGPEFLTYFQNEAQLEKSRLLSDRFSAERPKGSFSTLEIQRTEQGDSAMYLCATTTEPYEQYFGPGTRLTVT.

A few counts support this clone. The chain joins TRBV27 to TRBJ1-1; maybe TRBD1 (6 bases). In germline, CDR1 is MNHEY, CDR2 SMNVEV (reference sequence). CDR3 length equals 14 residues. V dropped 3 bases and J dropped 5 bases, with 13 bases sitting between them. CDR3 sequence (DNA): TGTGCCAGCAGTTTGTGGGGGGCGGTGACTGAAGCTTTCTTT. Translation gives CASSLWGAVTEAFF.

The CDR3 region has the DNA TGTGCCTGGAAAGTGGGCGTGGGACTAGGGTACGAGCAGTACTTC. Its translation: CAWKVGVGLGYEQYF. V and J are TRBV30 and TRBJ2-7, with 8 positions matching TRBD2. CDR3 length: 15 amino acids. The junction had 12 bases not matched to a gene; V was cut back by 4 bases and J by 4 bases. CDR1 and CDR2 (germline): GTSNPN, SVGIG (reference sequence).

CDR3: CASRATGRGGRNEQFF. CDR3 DNA sequence: TGTGCCAGCAGGGCTACCGGACGGGGGGGCCGAAATGAGCAGTTCTTC. This chain joins TRBV27 and TRBJ2-1; 8 bases agree with TRBD2. The trim removed 6 bases at V and 7 bases at J, leaving 14 bases unmatched. There are 16 residues in the CDR3. CDR1 is MNHEY, CDR2 SMNVEV, per germline (reference sequence).

The gene calls are TRBV10-2 and TRBJ2-1, with D perhaps TRBD1 or TRBD2 (5 bases each). V was shortened by 3 bases and J by 4 bases, with 19 bases between the two germline ends. CDR3 length equals 17 residues. CDR1 and CDR2 (germline): WSHSY, SAAADI. CDR3 in DNA: TGCGCCAGCAGTGAAGGACTCGGGGACGGAACGTACAATGAGCAGTTCTTC. Translation gives CASSEGLGDGTYNEQFF.

V and J are TRBV7-2 and TRBJ1-2; D perhaps matches TRBD1 (6 bases). The CDR3 totals 16 residues. Germline V gives CDR1 SGHTA, CDR2 FQGNSA. The V end was cut by 1 base, the J end by 2 bases, with 14 bases between. This chain's CDR3 is CASSLGTLQGNYGYTF. CDR3 nucleotides: TGTGCCAGCAGCTTAGGAACTTTACAGGGAAACTATGGCTACACCTTC.

The genes are TRBV5-7 and TRBJ1-4; 9 nucleotides agree with TRBD1. TRBV5-7 is recorded as an ORF, its role being uncertain. The V gene end was trimmed by 0 bases and the J gene end by 3 bases; junction bases not matched to a gene: 3. This CDR3 has 16 residues. DNA for the CDR3: TGTGCCAGCAGCTTGGGGACAGGGGTTCCTAATGAAAAACTGTTTTTT. It codes for CASSLGTGVPNEKLFF.

The chain carries TRBV5-5 and TRBJ1-1; D is unclear. V lost 1 base and J lost 1, with 5 bases in between. The CDR3 is 13 amino acids. Germline CDR1 reads SGHKS; CDR2 reads YYEKEE (reference sequence). CDR3 in amino acids: CASSLTGNTEAFF. The CDR3 DNA sequence: TGTGCCAGCAGCTTGACGGGGAACACTGAAGCTTTCTTT.

The chain employs TRBV11-2 and TRBJ2-1, with a possible D match to TRBD1 (7 bases). Looked up from germline, CDR1 is SGHAT and CDR2 is FQNNGV. The V and J ends lost 1 base and 7 bases respectively, with 20 bases between them. The CDR3 sequence is 17 residues long. CDR3 bases: TGTGCCAGCAGCTTAGTCCCGGTTGCAGGGGGGACGAATGAGCAGTTCTTC. Translated: CASSLVPVAGGTNEQFF.

This sequence joins TRBV19 and TRBJ2-1; TRBD2 is a possible D gene (5 bases). The CDR3 covers 12 residues. Germline V CDR1 and CDR2: LNHDA, SQIVND (reference sequence). The ends were cut back, 1 base at V and 10 bases at J, with 8 bases in the middle. Here the CDR3 DNA reads TGTGCCAGTAGTATAGGAGGGAGAGAGCAGTTCTTC. Protein product: CASSIGGREQFF.

This chain uses TRBV6-5 with TRBJ2-5; the D gene is possibly TRBD2 (6 bases). The germline V gene encodes CDR1 MNHEY and CDR2 SVGAGI. V was cut by 5 bases and J by 2 bases, with 12 bases left in between. The CDR3 is 14 residues long. The CDR3 loop is CASSGTGDQETQYF. In DNA form, the CDR3 reads TGTGCCAGCAGTGGGACTGGGGATCAAGAGACCCAGTACTTC.

This chain uses TRBV23-1 with TRBJ1-2; D gene uncertain. TRBV23-1 is reported as an ORF; its role is uncertain. The CDR3 spans 12 residues. The V end lost 7 bases, the J end lost 2 bases, and 8 bases lay between the germline ends. The CDR3 nucleotides are TGCGCCAGCAATCCAAGGAACTATGGCTACACCTTC. It yields the protein CASNPRNYGYTF.

The chain uses TRBV7-8 and TRBJ2-1; D ambiguous. The CDR3 runs 16 residues. Trimming removed 2 bases at V and 5 bases at J, with 16 bases between. Germline V gene data show CDR1 as SGHVS and CDR2 as FQNEAQ. The CDR3 reads CASSLFLAGGDNEQFF. As DNA, the CDR3 is TGTGCCAGCAGCTTATTTTTAGCAGGTGGGGACAATGAGCAGTTCTTC. Complete variable domain (other parts from reference TRBV7-8 and TRBJ2-1): GAGVSQSPRYKVAKRGQDVALRCDPISGHVSLFWYQQALGQGPEFLTYFQNEAQLDKSGLPSDRFFAERPEGSVSTLKIQRTQQEDSAVYLCASSLFLAGGDNEQFFGPGTRLTVL.